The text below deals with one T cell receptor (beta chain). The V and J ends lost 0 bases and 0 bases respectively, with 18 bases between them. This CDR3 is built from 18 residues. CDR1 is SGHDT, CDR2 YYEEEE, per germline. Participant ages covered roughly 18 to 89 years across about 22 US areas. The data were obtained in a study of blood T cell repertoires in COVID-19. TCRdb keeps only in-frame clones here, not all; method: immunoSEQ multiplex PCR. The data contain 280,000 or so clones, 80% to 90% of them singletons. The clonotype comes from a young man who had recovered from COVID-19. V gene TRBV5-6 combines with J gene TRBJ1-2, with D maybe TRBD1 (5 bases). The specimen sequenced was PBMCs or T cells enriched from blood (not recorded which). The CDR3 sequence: CASSLEITGAETNYGYTF. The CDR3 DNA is TGTGCCAGCAGCTTGGAGATTACAGGAGCCGAAACTAACTATGGCTACACCTTC. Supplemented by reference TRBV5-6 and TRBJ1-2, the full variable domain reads DAGVTQSPTHLIKTRGQQVTLRCSPKSGHDTVSWYQQALGQGPQFIFQYYEEEERQRGNFPDRFSGHQFPNYSSELNVNALLLGDSALYLCASSLEITGAETNYGYTFGSGTRLTVV.